This T cell receptor (beta chain) derives from a study of OX40 agonist ivuxolimab in advanced cancers. Whole-study context: Aged roughly 23 to 90 with a mean of approximately 60 years, they were 82.7% male. General study points: Within 6 weeks, CD4+ and CD8+ blood T cells expanded clonally at 0.1 to 3.0 mg/kg. It was not determined which antigens were specifically recognized by the peripheral T cells that had undergone clonal expansion.

To note about this clone: Its antigen is not known.

The V end lost 5 bases, the J end lost 1 base, and 5 bases lay between the germline ends. The CDR3 is 13 amino acids. Germline assignment: CDR1 SGHAT and CDR2 FQNNGV. Sampled blood was obtained at baseline, cycle 4 day 1, and cycle 7 day 1. Some clones are missing from TCRdb's copy, which holds only in-frame ones; the method was immunoSEQ multiplex PCR. The sample lists about 20,000 clones, about nine tenths occurring once. The sample was CD4+ or CD8+ T cells sorted from blood, taken in a trial of the OX40 agonist ivuxolimab. V gene TRBV11-2 combines with J gene TRBJ2-2; no clear D. The source of this sequence is an adult with an advanced solid tumor such as melanoma, head and neck, liver or kidney cancer. Here the CDR3 reads CASSNGNTGELFF. The CDR3 coding sequence is TGTGCCAGCAGCAATGGGAACACCGGGGAGCTGTTTTTT.